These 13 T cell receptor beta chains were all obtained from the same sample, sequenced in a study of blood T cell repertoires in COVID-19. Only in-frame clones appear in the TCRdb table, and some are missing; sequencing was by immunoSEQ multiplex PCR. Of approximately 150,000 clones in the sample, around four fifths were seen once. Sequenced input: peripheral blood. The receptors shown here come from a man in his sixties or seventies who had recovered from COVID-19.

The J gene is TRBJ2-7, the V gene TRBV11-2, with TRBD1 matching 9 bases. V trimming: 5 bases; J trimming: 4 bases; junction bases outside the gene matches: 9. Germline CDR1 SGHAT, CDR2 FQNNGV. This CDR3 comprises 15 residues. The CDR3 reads CASSPQTGTGYEQYF. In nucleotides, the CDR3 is TGTGCCAGCAGCCCCCAAACCGGGACAGGGTACGAGCAGTACTTC.

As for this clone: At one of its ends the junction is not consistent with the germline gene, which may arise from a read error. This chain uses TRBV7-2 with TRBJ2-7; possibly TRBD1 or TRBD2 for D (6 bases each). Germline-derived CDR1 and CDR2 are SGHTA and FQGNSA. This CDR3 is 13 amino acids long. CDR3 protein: CASRLGGGYEQYF. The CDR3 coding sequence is TGTGCCAGCAGGTTAGGAGGGGGCTACGAGCAGTACTTC.

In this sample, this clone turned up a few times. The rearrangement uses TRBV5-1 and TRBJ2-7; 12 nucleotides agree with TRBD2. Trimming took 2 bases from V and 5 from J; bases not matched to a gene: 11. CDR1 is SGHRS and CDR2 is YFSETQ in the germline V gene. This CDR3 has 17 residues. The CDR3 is CASSLHTTSGRKDEQYF. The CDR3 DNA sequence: TGCGCCAGCAGCTTACACACAACTAGCGGGAGGAAAGACGAGCAGTACTTC.

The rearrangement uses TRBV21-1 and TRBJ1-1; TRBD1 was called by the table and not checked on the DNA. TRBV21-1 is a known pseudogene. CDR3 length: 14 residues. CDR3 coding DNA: TGTGCCAGCAGCACCGGACAGGGTAACACTGAAGCTTTCTTT. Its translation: CASSTGQGNTEAFF.

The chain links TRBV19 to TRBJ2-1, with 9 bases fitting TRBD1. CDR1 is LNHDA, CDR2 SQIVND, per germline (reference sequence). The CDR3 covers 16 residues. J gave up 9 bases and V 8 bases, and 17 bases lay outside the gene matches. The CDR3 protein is CASAYSGTGIVFEQFF. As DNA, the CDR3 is TGTGCCAGTGCTTATTCCGGGACAGGGATAGTGTTTGAGCAGTTCTTC.

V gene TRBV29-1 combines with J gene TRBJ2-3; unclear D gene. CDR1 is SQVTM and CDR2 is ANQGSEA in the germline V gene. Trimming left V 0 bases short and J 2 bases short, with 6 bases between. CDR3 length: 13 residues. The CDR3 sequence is CSVEESYTDTQYF. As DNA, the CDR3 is TGCAGCGTTGAAGAAAGCTACACAGATACGCAGTATTTT.

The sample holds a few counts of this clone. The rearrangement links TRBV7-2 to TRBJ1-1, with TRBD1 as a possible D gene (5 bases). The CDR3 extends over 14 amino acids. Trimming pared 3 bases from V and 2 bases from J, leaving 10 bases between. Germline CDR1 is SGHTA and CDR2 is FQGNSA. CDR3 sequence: CASSLGGSNTEAFF. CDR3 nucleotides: TGTGCCAGCAGCTTGGGGGGGAGCAACACTGAAGCTTTCTTT.

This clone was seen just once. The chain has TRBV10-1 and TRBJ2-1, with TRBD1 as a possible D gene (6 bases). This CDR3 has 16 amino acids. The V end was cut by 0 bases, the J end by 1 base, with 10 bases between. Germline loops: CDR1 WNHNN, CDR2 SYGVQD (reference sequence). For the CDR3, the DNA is TGCGCCAGCAGTGAGTCGACAGGCCTTTCCTACAATGAGCAGTTCTTC. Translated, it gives CASSESTGLSYNEQFF.

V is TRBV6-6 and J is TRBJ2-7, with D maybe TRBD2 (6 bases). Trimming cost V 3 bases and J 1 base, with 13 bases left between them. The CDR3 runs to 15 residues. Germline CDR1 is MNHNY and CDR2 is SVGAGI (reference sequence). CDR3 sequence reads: CASSYFGDLSYEQYF. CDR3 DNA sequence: TGTGCCAGCAGTTATTTCGGGGACTTATCCTACGAGCAGTACTTC.

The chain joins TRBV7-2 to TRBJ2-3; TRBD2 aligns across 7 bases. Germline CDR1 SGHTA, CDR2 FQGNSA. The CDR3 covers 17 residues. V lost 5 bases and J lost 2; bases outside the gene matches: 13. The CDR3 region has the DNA TGTGCCAGCAGCCGCCGGGGAAGCGGGATGGACACAGATACGCAGTATTTT. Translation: CASSRRGSGMDTDTQYF.

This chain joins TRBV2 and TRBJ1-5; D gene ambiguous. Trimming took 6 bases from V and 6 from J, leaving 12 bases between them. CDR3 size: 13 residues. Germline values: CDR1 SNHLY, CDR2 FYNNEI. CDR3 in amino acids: CASRVRFGQPQHF. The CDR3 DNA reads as TGTGCCAGCAGAGTACGGTTCGGTCAGCCCCAGCATTTT.

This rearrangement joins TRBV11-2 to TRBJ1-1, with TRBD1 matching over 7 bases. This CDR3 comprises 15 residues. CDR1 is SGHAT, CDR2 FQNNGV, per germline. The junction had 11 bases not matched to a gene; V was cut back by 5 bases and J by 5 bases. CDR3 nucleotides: TGTGCCAGCAGCCCCGACAGGGTTATAATGACTGAAGCTTTCTTT. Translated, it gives CASSPDRVIMTEAFF.

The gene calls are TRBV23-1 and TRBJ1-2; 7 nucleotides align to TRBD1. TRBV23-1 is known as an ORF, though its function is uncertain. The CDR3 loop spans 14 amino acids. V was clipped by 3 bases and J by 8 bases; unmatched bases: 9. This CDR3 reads CASSQRMTGFGYTF. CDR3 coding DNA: TGCGCCAGCAGTCAGCGGATGACAGGGTTCGGCTACACCTTC.